This T cell receptor beta chain stems from a study of shared clonotypes between healthy human individuals. Study results and caveats: Clonotypes shared by all four sorted-subset donors had higher generation probabilities than non-shared clonotypes. Clonotype sharing among the donors was expected to vary with sequencing depth. What naive subsets generally showed was a larger estimated richness than memory subsets showed.

Only in-frame clones appear in the TCRdb table, and some are missing; sequencing was by immunoSEQ multiplex PCR. The sample lists around 990,000 clones; 60% to 80% were seen once. The CDR3 covers 15 residues. Germline V gene lookup returns CDR1 MDHEN and CDR2 SYDVKM. V was pared by 4 bases and J by 3 bases, with 12 bases between. The sample holds one count of this clone. What it recognizes is unknown. This receptor was taken from a man between 18 and 35 years old in good health. Some clones in this sample may be carry-over from other donors' samples. The sample consisted of memory CD4+ T cells from PBMCs. Subset indicated: CD45RA-negative fraction. The chain is built from TRBV28 and TRBJ2-2; perhaps TRBD2 as D (6 bases). The CDR3 spells CASSSGTVDTGELFF. CDR3 DNA: TGTGCCAGCAGTTCAGGGACTGTCGACACCGGGGAGCTGTTTTTT.